Following are 30 T cell receptor beta chains from one sample sequenced in a study of T-cell reconstitution after alpha-beta-depleted transplantation in children. A TCRbeta library incorporating unique molecular identifiers was prepared. TCRdb redid the calling of the PCR reads with MiXCR, one entry per CDR3 protein. This sample carries about 580,000 distinct CDR3 sequences, approximately 30% of them seen once, and the ten largest clones take around a third. Source: PBMCs, taken before TCRalphabeta/CD19-depleted stem cell transplant. These receptors all come from a boy under two years old with Wiskott-Aldrich syndrome, due to receive a stem cell transplant.

The V and J genes are TRBV15 and TRBJ1-4; TRBD1 is a possible D gene (6 bases). Trimming cost V 1 base and J 5 bases, with 23 bases left between them. The CDR3 is made up of 19 amino acids. The germline CDR1 and CDR2 sequences are LNHNV and YYDKDF (reference sequence). CDR3: CATSRVSLPYRDENEKLFF. CDR3 nucleotide sequence: TGTGCCACCAGCAGAGTCTCATTACCATACAGGGACGAAAATGAAAAACTGTTTTTT.

J is TRBJ1-2 and V is TRBV7-9, with D perhaps TRBD1 (5 bases). V was clipped by 5 bases and J by 7 bases, with 14 bases between them. Germline values: CDR1 SEHNR, CDR2 FQNEAQ (reference sequence). The length of the CDR3 is 13 residues. The CDR3 DNA follows: TGTGCCAGCAGCGAACCTGCAGGGCTTGGCTACACCTTC. This translates into CASSEPAGLGYTF. The entire variable domain, with the rest obtained from reference TRBV7-9 and TRBJ1-2, is as follows: DTGVSQNPRHKITKRGQNVTFRCDPISEHNRLYWYRQTLGQGPEFLTYFQNEAQLEKSRLLSDRFSAERPKGSFSTLEIQRTEQGDSAMYLCASSEPAGLGYTFGSGTRLTVV.

This clonotype was recorded many times. DNA for the CDR3: TGTGCCACCCGGGACGGGCGGGAAAAAAGAGATACGCAGTATTTT. As protein: CATRDGREKRDTQYF. The gene calls are TRBV27 and TRBJ2-3, with D possibly TRBD2 on 6 matching bases. The CDR3 sequence is 15 residues long. The V and J ends lost 10 bases and 5 bases respectively, with 22 bases between them. Per the germline V gene, CDR1 is MNHEY and CDR2 is SMNVEV (reference sequence).

This clonotype was seen a few times. The rearrangement links TRBV29-1 to TRBJ2-1; maybe TRBD2 (6 bases). Trimming cost V 8 bases and J 6 bases, with 17 bases left between them. CDR1 SQVTM and CDR2 ANQGSEA come from the germline V gene. This CDR3 is built from 13 residues. The CDR3 region has the DNA TGCAGCCTTGGTGGGAGGTTTTCCAATGAGCAGTTCTTC. As protein: CSLGGRFSNEQFF.

J is TRBJ2-1 and V is TRBV5-8, with a tentative D call TRBD1 (6 bases). Trimming cost V 10 bases and J 4 bases, with 18 bases left between them. Germline loops: CDR1 SGHTS, CDR2 YDEGEE. This CDR3 is 14 amino acids long. The CDR3 region is CAGEWGQSYNEQFF. The CDR3, as DNA: TGTGCCGGGGAGTGGGGACAAAGTTACAATGAGCAGTTCTTC.

V is TRBV9 and J is TRBJ2-5; 9 bases match TRBD2. Germline V gene sequence: CDR1 SGDLS, CDR2 YYNGEE. CDR3 length: 16 amino acids. The V gene end was trimmed by 3 bases and the J gene end by 0 bases; junction bases not matched to a gene: 6. In DNA form, the CDR3 reads TGTGCCAGCAGCGGGACGACTAGCGGCAACCAAGAGACCCAGTACTTC. Translating it yields CASSGTTSGNQETQYF.

This clonotype was counted only a few times. The rearrangement links TRBV10-3 to TRBJ2-5, with 7 bases lining up with TRBD2. The V segment lost 5 bases and the J segment 4 bases; nucleotides outside the gene matches: 4. The CDR3 consists of 13 residues. The germline V gene encodes CDR1 ENHRY and CDR2 SYGVKD. CDR3 in DNA: TGTGCCATCAGTCTTAGCGGGCGAGAGACCCAGTACTTC. Translating gives CAISLSGRETQYF.

Remarks on this clonotype: An end of the junction does not agree with germline; a read error may underlie this. The J gene is TRBJ2-1, the V gene TRBV28; 8 nucleotides match TRBD1. The germline V gene encodes CDR1 MDHEN and CDR2 SYDVKM. The CDR3 loop spans 11 amino acids. The CDR3 sequence is CAISFDRGQFF. Here the CDR3 DNA reads TGTGCCATCAGTTTCGACAGGGGGCAGTTCTTC.

This clonotype appeared a few times. The rearrangement joins TRBV11-1 to TRBJ2-1; 11 bases align to TRBD2. CDR1 and CDR2 from the germline V gene are SGHAT and FQDESV (reference sequence). The J segment lost 8 bases and the V segment lost 0 bases, leaving 3 bases of the junction unmatched. The CDR3 is 15 residues long. CDR3 residues: CASSLALAGEYEQFF. The CDR3 DNA reads as TGTGCCAGCAGCTTAGCACTAGCGGGAGAATATGAGCAGTTCTTC.

The V and J genes are TRBV7-9 and TRBJ1-4; a possible D gene is TRBD1 (6 bases). This CDR3 region has 16 residues. Germline lookup yields CDR1 SEHNR and CDR2 FQNEAQ (reference sequence). Trimming removed 3 bases from V and 0 bases from J, with 11 bases in between. This CDR3 reads CASSLAQGPTNEKLFF. DNA for the CDR3: TGTGCCAGCAGCTTGGCGCAGGGGCCAACTAATGAAAAACTGTTTTTT.

The chain recombines TRBV12-3 or TRBV12-4 with TRBJ2-2, with D tentatively TRBD2 (5 bases). The CDR3 has 14 residues. V was shortened by 6 bases and J by 5 bases, with 13 bases between the two germline ends. This chain's CDR3 is CASSITRSTGELFF. The CDR3, as DNA: TGTGCCAGCAGCATAACTAGGAGTACCGGGGAGCTGTTTTTT.

A few counts support this clonotype. The chain uses TRBV20-1 and TRBJ1-1; weak D call: TRBD1 (6 bases). Trimming took 0 bases from V and 5 from J, leaving 16 bases between them. Germline lookup yields CDR1 DFQATT and CDR2 SNEGSKA (reference sequence). The CDR3 is 15 residues long. CDR3 coding DNA: TGCAGTGCTAGAGATCTCCAGAGGGGGAAAACTGAAGCTTTCTTT. Translation: CSARDLQRGKTEAFF.

This clonotype was counted between two and nine times. V is TRBV30 and J is TRBJ1-5; no clear D. The V and J ends lost 0 bases and 2 bases respectively, with 5 bases between them. This CDR3 has 13 amino acids. Germline lookup yields CDR1 GTSNPN and CDR2 SVGIG (reference sequence). CDR3 DNA sequence: TGTGCCTGGAGTGTTGACGGCAATCAGCCCCAGCATTTT. Its translation: CAWSVDGNQPQHF.

A few counts support this clonotype. This sequence joins TRBV5-1 and TRBJ2-1, with 11 bases fitting TRBD2. V shed 3 bases, J shed 7 bases, and the junction held 6 bases outside the gene matches. Germline CDR1 is SGHRS and CDR2 is YFSETQ. The CDR3 has 15 amino acids. The CDR3 loop reads CASSWGTSGANEQFF. CDR3 bases: TGCGCCAGCAGCTGGGGGACTAGCGGAGCTAATGAGCAGTTCTTC.

The chain has TRBV2 and TRBJ2-7, with a weak D call TRBD1 (5 bases). The CDR3 contains 14 residues. Germline CDR1 is SNHLY and CDR2 is FYNNEI. Trimming took off 6 bases at V and 0 bases at J, with 12 bases between the two ends. CDR3: CASSQQGYSYEQYF. The CDR3 DNA is TGTGCCAGCAGCCAGCAGGGATACTCCTACGAGCAGTACTTC.

The V and J genes are TRBV29-1 and TRBJ2-3; 14 bases map to TRBD2. Germline V gene data show CDR1 as SQVTM and CDR2 as ANQGSEA. The length of the CDR3 is 14 residues. V was pared by 7 bases and J by 5 bases, with 5 bases of the junction left unmatched. In DNA, the CDR3 is TGCAGCGCGACTAGCGGGAGGGCCGAAGATACGCAGTATTTT. It yields the protein CSATSGRAEDTQYF.

The table lists this clonotype with a few counts. The chain has TRBV3-1 and TRBJ2-7; D perhaps matches TRBD1 (5 bases). V was pared by 2 bases and J by 5 bases, with 13 bases between. Germline-derived CDR1 and CDR2 are LGHDT and YNNKEL (reference sequence). CDR3 length: 14 residues. In DNA, the CDR3 is TGTGCCAGCAGCCAATTTGGTCAGGGCAACGAGCAGTACTTC. As protein: CASSQFGQGNEQYF.

The rearrangement links TRBV7-2 to TRBJ2-5; 8 bases match TRBD2. With V trimmed by 6 bases and J by 4 bases, 7 bases remained unmatched. The germline CDR1 and CDR2 sequences are SGHTA and FQGNSA. This CDR3 spans 14 amino acids. CDR3: CASSRKAGAETQYF. In DNA, the CDR3 is TGTGCCAGCAGTCGAAAAGCGGGAGCAGAGACCCAGTACTTC. Full variable domain (missing parts from reference TRBV7-2 and TRBJ2-5): GAGVSQSPSNKVTEKGKDVELRCDPISGHTALYWYRQSLGQGLEFLIYFQGNSAPDKSGLPSDRFSAERTGGSVSTLTIQRTQQEDSAVYLCASSRKAGAETQYFGPGTRLLVL.

This chain joins TRBV6-2 or TRBV6-3 and TRBJ2-3; either TRBD1 or TRBD2 may supply D (5 bases each). This CDR3 has 14 amino acids. Germline CDR1 is MNHEY and CDR2 is SVGEGT. V was shortened by 7 bases and J by 2 bases, with 13 bases between the two germline ends. The CDR3: CASTWGMSTDTQYF. The CDR3 bases are TGTGCCAGCACCTGGGGGATGTCCACAGATACGCAGTATTTT.

This clonotype turned up a few times. The V gene is TRBV20-1, the J gene TRBJ2-3; unclear D gene. Deletions cut 2 bases from V and 6 bases from J, with 15 bases between. CDR1 is DFQATT and CDR2 is SNEGSKA in the germline V gene (reference sequence). The CDR3 length is 14 residues. In nucleotides, the CDR3 is TGCAGTGCTAGATCGGCTGGCCCTTGGGATACGCAGTATTTT. It encodes CSARSAGPWDTQYF.

The V and J genes are TRBV3-1 and TRBJ1-4; the D gene is possibly TRBD1 (5 bases). Germline V gene lookup returns CDR1 LGHDT and CDR2 YNNKEL (reference sequence). V was cut by 5 bases and J by 7 bases, with 14 bases left in between. The CDR3 sequence is 14 residues long. For the CDR3, the DNA is TGTGCCAGCAGCTCCGGGACTTGGGGTGAAAAACTGTTTTTT. Translated, it gives CASSSGTWGEKLFF.

This clonotype was seen a handful of times. This chain joins TRBV6-1 and TRBJ1-2; D not resolved. The CDR3 consists of 14 residues. The germline V and J ends were trimmed by 4 bases and 3 bases, with 12 bases remaining between them. Germline values: CDR1 MNHNS, CDR2 SASEGT. DNA for the CDR3: TGTGCCAGCAGTGGGGCCGGGTGGCACTATGGCTACACCTTC. Protein sequence: CASSGAGWHYGYTF.

This clonotype was detected a few times. The rearrangement links TRBV20-1 to TRBJ2-7; TRBD2 agrees at 11 bases. Germline lookup yields CDR1 DFQATT and CDR2 SNEGSKA (reference sequence). Trimming at V came to 6 bases and at J to 4 bases, leaving 11 bases not matched to a gene. This CDR3 has 15 amino acids. CDR3 in amino acids: CSARRTSGRWYEQYF. The CDR3 nucleotides are TGCAGTGCCCGACGAACTAGCGGGAGATGGTACGAGCAGTACTTC.

Only a few counts were recorded for this clonotype. V gene TRBV9 combines with J gene TRBJ2-5; D possibly corresponds to TRBD2 (6 bases). The V gene lost 4 bases and the J gene lost 4 bases, with 14 bases spanning the gap. Germline V CDR1 and CDR2: SGDLS, YYNGEE. This CDR3 spans 14 amino acids. The CDR3, as DNA: TGTGCCAGCAGCAGGGAGGCTGGTAGAGAGACCCAGTACTTC. Amino acids: CASSREAGRETQYF. Variable domain in full (rest from reference TRBV9 and TRBJ2-5): DSGVTQTPKHLITATGQRVTLRCSPRSGDLSVYWYQQSLDQGLQFLIQYYNGEERAKGNILERFSAQQFPDLHSELNLSSLELGDSALYFCASSREAGRETQYFGPGTRLLVL.

In its sample, this clonotype was seen a few times. The chain couples TRBV10-3 to TRBJ2-2; D is uncertain. The V and J ends lost 4 bases and 6 bases respectively, with 9 bases between them. Germline-derived CDR1 and CDR2 are ENHRY and SYGVKD. The CDR3 is 13 amino acids. The CDR3 DNA sequence: TGTGCCATCAGTGCTCTACCGGCCGGGGAGCTGTTTTTT. It translates to CAISALPAGELFF.

This clonotype was recorded a few times. The chain uses TRBV12-3 or TRBV12-4 and TRBJ2-7, with D perhaps being TRBD1 or TRBD2 (5 bases each). The CDR3 extends over 14 amino acids. V gave up 5 bases and J gave up 1 base, with 12 bases separating them. The CDR3 loop is CASSRDGTSYEQYF. CDR3 nucleotides: TGTGCCAGCAGTCGGGACGGCACTTCCTACGAGCAGTACTTC.

The CDR3 coding sequence is TGTGCCAGCAGTCCCGACAGGGTGCCCCACGAGCAGTACTTC. This sequence encodes CASSPDRVPHEQYF. This chain connects TRBV25-1 to TRBJ2-7; 7 bases match TRBD1. CDR1 MGHDK and CDR2 SYGVNS come from the germline V gene. V shed 5 bases and J 5 bases; nucleotides not matched to a gene: 9. The CDR3 length is 14 residues.

The gene calls are TRBV24-1 and TRBJ2-1, with 10 bases that match TRBD2. Germline loops: CDR1 KGHDR, CDR2 SFDVKD. The CDR3 runs 21 residues. CDR3 bases: TGTGCGGCCAGTGATTTAAAAAGCGGGAGGGCCGGCTGGAGCTCCTACAATGAGCAGTTCTTC. It translates to CAASDLKSGRAGWSSYNEQFF.

This clonotype was seen only a few times. The chain carries TRBV7-8 and TRBJ2-5; 9 nucleotides line up with TRBD2. This CDR3 region has 16 residues. J lost 3 bases, V lost 1 base, and 6 bases had no gene match. Germline V gives CDR1 SGHVS, CDR2 FQNEAQ. The CDR3 loop is CASSLVRLAGKETQYF. The CDR3 DNA reads as TGTGCCAGCAGCTTAGTTAGGCTAGCGGGAAAAGAGACCCAGTACTTC.

This clonotype was picked up a small number of times. The genes are TRBV12-3 or TRBV12-4 and TRBJ2-1; 8 bases agree with TRBD2. V lost 3 bases and J lost 3; bases outside the gene matches: 7. The CDR3 length is 16 residues. CDR3 sequence (DNA): TGTGCCAGCAGTTTCCTGCGGGAGGACTTCTACAATGAGCAGTTCTTC. Protein product: CASSFLREDFYNEQFF.